A single T cell receptor (beta chain) is shown here with its context. The CDR3 totals 12 residues. V was shortened by 5 bases and J by 2 bases, with 7 bases between the two germline ends. Germline CDR1 is MDHEN and CDR2 is SYDVKM. The data belong to a study of CD8 T cells in Susac syndrome. The CD8+ and CD4+ T cells were negatively isolated, with the TEMRA cells enriched by FACS. Random hexamers were used to reverse transcribe the RNA input (about 0.45 to 1 ug). The amplification used immunoSEQ multiplex PCR on TCR beta CDR3; it spanned 54 Vbeta and 13 Jbeta. A single record per CDR3 protein comes from TCRdb applying MiXCR to the immunoSEQ multiplex PCR reads. In the table there are tens of thousands of distinct CDR3 sequences, over 85% of which are singletons.

The sequence derives from a human donor in good health. The chain links TRBV28 to TRBJ2-7; D gene ambiguous. The sequencing input was CD8+ T cells from PBMCs. The CDR3 sequence is CASSRVPYEQYF. The CDR3 nucleotides read TGTGCCAGCAGTCGGGTGCCCTACGAGCAGTACTTC.